Below are 7 T cell receptor beta chains sequenced from a single sample in a study of blood T cell repertoires in COVID-19. The assay was immunoSEQ multiplex PCR, and TCRdb's table has in-frame clones only and misses some. This table holds about 62,000 clones, about nine tenths found once. Sequencing was done on a sample of peripheral blood. Source of these receptors: a woman of 80 years or more with acute or convalescent COVID-19.

V usage is TRBV11-3 and J usage is TRBJ2-5; no reliable D call. The CDR3 is 13 residues long. The V and J ends lost 5 bases and 0 bases respectively, with 7 bases between them. Germline lookup yields CDR1 SGHNT and CDR2 YENEEA. CDR3: CASSQNYQETQYF. Here the CDR3 DNA reads TGTGCCAGCAGCCAGAATTACCAAGAGACCCAGTACTTC.

This clone was counted once. The chain combines TRBV23-1 with TRBJ1-1; D gene unclear. TRBV23-1 is given ORF status, its function remaining uncertain. The CDR3 has 17 residues. Trimming pared 0 bases from V and 1 base from J, leaving 15 bases between. CDR3 residues: CASSQSPGETGNTEAFF. The DNA of the CDR3 is TGCGCCAGCAGTCAATCCCCCGGGGAAACCGGGAACACTGAAGCTTTCTTT.

This clone was observed once. CDR3 residues: CASSLLGQPFNQPQHF. CDR3 nucleotide sequence: TGTGCCAGCAGTTTATTGGGACAGCCATTCAATCAGCCCCAGCATTTT. The chain recombines TRBV28 with TRBJ1-5, with 7 positions matching TRBD1. The CDR3 totals 16 residues. Germline loops: CDR1 MDHEN, CDR2 SYDVKM. Trimming removed 1 base from V and 3 bases from J; junction bases left unmatched: 6.

In its sample, this clone was seen once. The rearrangement links TRBV15 to TRBJ1-1; D is undetermined. The CDR3 covers 15 residues. Trimming took off 1 base at V and 0 bases at J, with 9 bases between the two ends. Germline V gives CDR1 LNHNV, CDR2 YYDKDF (reference sequence). The CDR3 is CATSRVLFMNTEAFF. Here the CDR3 DNA reads TGTGCCACCAGCAGAGTCCTATTCATGAACACTGAAGCTTTCTTT. Together with reference TRBV15 and TRBJ1-1, the CDR3 gives the full variable domain: DAMVIQNPRYQVTQFGKPVTLSCSQTLNHNVMYWYQQKSSQAPKLLFHYYDKDFNNEADTPDNFQSRRPNTSFCFLDIRSPGLGDTAMYLCATSRVLFMNTEAFFGQGTRLTVV.

This rearrangement joins TRBV19 to TRBJ1-5; D perhaps matches TRBD1 (6 bases). This CDR3 comprises 14 residues. The V end was cut by 5 bases, the J end by 5 bases, with 13 bases between. Looked up from germline, CDR1 is LNHDA and CDR2 is SQIVND (reference sequence). This CDR3 reads CASSGQQNYQPQHF. For the CDR3, the DNA is TGTGCCAGTAGTGGACAGCAGAATTATCAGCCCCAGCATTTT. Full variable domain (rest looked up from reference TRBV19 and TRBJ1-5): DGGITQSPKYLFRKEGQNVTLSCEQNLNHDAMYWYRQDPGQGLRLIYYSQIVNDFQKGDIAEGYSVSREKKESFPLTVTSAQKNPTAFYLCASSGQQNYQPQHFGDGTRLSIL.

This chain links TRBV28 with TRBJ1-1, with D maybe TRBD1 (6 bases). Looked up from germline, CDR1 is MDHEN and CDR2 is SYDVKM. V shed 3 bases and J shed 1 base, with 12 bases lying between them. This CDR3 comprises 15 residues. The CDR3 loop is CASSLFRGRNTEAFF. DNA of the CDR3: TGTGCCAGCAGTTTGTTCAGGGGTCGGAACACTGAAGCTTTCTTT.

The rearrangement uses TRBV6-6 and TRBJ2-7; possible D gene TRBD2, 6 bases. This CDR3 region has 10 residues. In germline, CDR1 is MNHNY, CDR2 SVGAGI (reference sequence). V was shortened by 5 bases and J by 7 bases, with 6 bases between the two germline ends. In DNA, the CDR3 is TGTGCCAGCAGTGGACTAGAGCAGTACTTC. Protein sequence: CASSGLEQYF.